This T cell receptor (beta chain) was captured by sequencing in a study of CD8 T cells in ankylosing spondylitis. This CDR3 contains 11 residues. Germline CDR1 is DFQATT and CDR2 is SNEGSKA (reference sequence). V was pared by 6 bases and J by 4 bases, with 9 bases between. TCRdb recomputed calls from the 5' RACE reads with MiXCR, one row per CDR3 protein. The table shows nearly 350,000 distinct CDR3 sequences, with around 15% occurring only once. Broader study findings: A TCR beta motif of under ten highly homologous variants seemed to mark ankylosing spondylitis blood.

This clonotype was picked up many times. The antigen is unknown. The specimen was blood, either unsorted or a sorted T cell fraction (not recorded which). The chain uses TRBV20-1 and TRBJ1-1; TRBD1 might be the D (5 bases). The sequence derives from a male donor with ankylosing spondylitis or in good health (not recorded which). Here the CDR3 reads CSASRATEAFF. The CDR3 nucleotides are TGCAGTGCCTCCAGGGCCACTGAAGCTTTCTTT.